Detailed here is one TCR beta chain. This receptor's antigen is unknown. The record has no base qualities; no much larger clone is one base away. Patients with autoimmune disease history or receiving systemic immunosuppression were excluded from the trial. Peripheral blood for TCR sequencing was collected from all dose cohorts at baseline, on cycle 4 day 1, and on cycle 7 day 1. Samples came from an open-label, multicenter, first-in-human phase I dose-escalation trial of ivuxolimab. Adults with locally advanced or metastatic melanoma, renal cell carcinoma, hepatocellular carcinoma or head and neck squamous cell carcinoma were enrolled in the trial. Before TCR sequencing, CD4+ T cells and CD8+ T cells from peripheral blood were sorted into separate populations. This sample is drawn from a study of OX40 agonist ivuxolimab in advanced cancers. Notes on the research overall: Ivuxolimab was a fully human IgG2 agonistic monoclonal antibody targeting the costimulatory receptor OX40 (CD134). Intravenous ivuxolimab was administered to patients every 2 weeks at six dose levels: 0.01, 0.1, 0.3, 1.5, 3 and 10 mg/kg. Of the approximately 50 dose-escalation patients, hepatocellular carcinoma was present in 19, melanoma in around 15, renal cell carcinoma in 9 and head and neck cancer in 9. In the dose-escalation cohort, roughly 82% of patients were male, and the mean age was around 60 years with a range of roughly 23 to 90. Prior anti-PD-1, anti-PD-L1 or anti-CTLA-4 therapy was permitted, and about two fifths of dose-escalation patients had received checkpoint inhibitors. Partial responses occurred in three dose-escalation patients, of whom one had hepatocellular carcinoma and two had cutaneous melanoma. The point of sequencing TCRbeta in the periphery was to test whether ivuxolimab changed TCR sequence diversity and drove clonal T-cell expansion. The paper reports the monotherapy dose-escalation portion (N = 52 patients) of the phase I ivuxolimab trial.

CDR1 and CDR2 are read off the germline V gene as MGHRA and YSYEKL. The CDR3, from cysteine to phenylalanine, totals 16 residues. The retained sequence is limited to the CDR3, 48 bases, with the frame set at the first base. V and J lose 3 bases and 5 bases, and a span of 17 bases separates them. Here is what the overall study found, with its caveats: After ivuxolimab, expanded clones were on average more numerous among CD8+ T cells than among CD4+ T cells. Low levels of normalized T-cell clonal expansion were also shown by some nonresponding patients. In the 0.1-3.0 mg/kg groups, partial responders were among the patients with the lowest normalized peripheral clonal expansion, particularly in CD8+ T cells. Clonal expansion of both CD4+ and CD8+ blood T cells was observed from baseline to week 6 at doses 0.1 to 3.0 mg/kg. The antigen specificity of the clonally expanded peripheral T cells was not determined.

To sequence the TCRbeta CDR3 region, genomic DNA was isolated from the sorted cells. The immunoSEQ Assay was used for sequencing of TCRbeta CDR3 regions. TCRdb limited this immuneACCESS table to in-frame rearrangements with V and J called. A share of clones is missing; checked studies link under half to unresolved V genes, and the rest is unexplained. The sample table records nearly 50,000 clones; around 87% of these occur just once. The ten largest clones add up to approximately 2% of the sample. The sequence is built from TRBV4-1 and TRBJ2-1; the D gene is unclear. The clonotype comes from an adult with an advanced solid tumor such as melanoma, head and neck, liver or kidney cancer. Material: CD4+ or CD8+ T cells sorted from blood, obtained in a trial of the OX40 agonist ivuxolimab. The base sequence is TGCGCCAGCAGCCACTTTCCTCAGTTTAGTAACAATGAGCAGTTCTTC. The resulting protein is CASSHFPQFSNNEQFF.